A single sample gave rise to the 27 T cell receptor beta chains below, sequenced in a study of T cell responses to AZD1222 COVID-19 vaccine. Clones were read by immunoSEQ multiplex PCR, and TCRdb kept only the in-frame ones, dropping some. The repertoire includes 250,000 to 300,000 clones, roughly 93% of them detected once, and 0.55% sits in the top ten. The sample in question was peripheral blood, obtained 28 days after the second AZD1222 dose. The origin of the receptors is an adult who received the AZD1222 COVID-19 vaccine.

The chain links TRBV28 to TRBJ2-7, with 8 bases lining up with TRBD2. Germline V gene sequence: CDR1 MDHEN, CDR2 SYDVKM. Trimming cost V 8 bases and J 4 bases; bases outside gene matches: 10. The CDR3 contains 14 residues. CDR3 amino acids: CASVAGGPLYEQYF. CDR3 nucleotide sequence: TGTGCCAGCGTGGCGGGAGGACCCCTTTACGAGCAGTACTTC.

V is TRBV4-2 and J is TRBJ2-7, with D possibly being TRBD2 (6 bases). The CDR3 has 15 amino acids. Germline CDR1 and CDR2: LGHNA and YNFKEQ. V gave up 5 bases and J gave up 2 bases, with 16 bases separating them. CDR3 region: CASSTPGLIPYEQYF. CDR3 DNA sequence: TGTGCCAGCAGCACACCGGGACTCATTCCCTACGAGCAGTACTTC.

The rearrangement joins TRBV4-1 to TRBJ1-3; D is ambiguous. Trimming left V 3 bases short and J 2 bases short, with 8 bases between. Germline loops: CDR1 MGHRA, CDR2 YSYEKL. This CDR3 comprises 14 residues. In DNA, the CDR3 is TGCGCCAGCAGCCACCCGACGGCTGGAAACACCATATATTTT. Its protein is CASSHPTAGNTIYF.

This clone came up once. The gene calls are TRBV28 and TRBJ1-2; the D is unclear. The CDR3 is 16 residues long. Trimming removed 5 bases at V and 0 bases at J, with 16 bases between. Germline V gene lookup returns CDR1 MDHEN and CDR2 SYDVKM. This chain's CDR3 is CASSQLWTIANYGYTF. CDR3 bases: TGTGCCAGCAGTCAGTTGTGGACGATAGCTAACTATGGCTACACCTTC.

V gene TRBV10-2 combines with J gene TRBJ1-3; D unresolved. The germline CDR1 and CDR2 sequences are WSHSY and SAAADI. This CDR3 contains 14 residues. Trimming stripped 2 bases from V and 4 bases from J, with 9 bases between. CDR3 sequence (DNA): TGCGCCAGCAGTGAGAGGGCGGACGGAAACACCATATATTTT. This gives the protein CASSERADGNTIYF.

This chain links TRBV29-1 with TRBJ2-5, with TRBD1 matching 10 bases. The ends lost 4 bases at V and 2 bases at J; junction bases unmatched: 1. CDR1 is SQVTM and CDR2 is ANQGSEA in the germline V gene. The length of the CDR3 is 13 residues. CDR3 sequence (DNA): TGCAGCGTTGGGGGACAGGGGCAAGAGACCCAGTACTTC. Translation gives CSVGGQGQETQYF.

The gene calls are TRBV3-1 (or the pseudogene TRBV3-2) and TRBJ1-5; D gene ambiguous. V lost 1 base and J 4 bases, leaving 8 bases between the germline ends. Looked up from germline, CDR1 is LGHDT and CDR2 is YNNKEL (reference sequence). CDR3 size: 14 residues. CDR3 coding DNA: TGTGCCAGCAGCCAAGGGATGGTGAATCAGCCCCAGCATTTT. Its protein product is CASSQGMVNQPQHF.

This clone was observed once. The chain links TRBV19 to TRBJ2-1, with 8 bases matching TRBD2. V gave up 4 bases and J gave up 0 bases; unmatched junction bases: 2. Germline loops: CDR1 LNHDA, CDR2 SQIVND (reference sequence). This CDR3 is 15 amino acids long. The CDR3 loop is CASSSAGGSYNEQFF. In DNA form, the CDR3 reads TGTGCCAGTAGTAGCGCGGGAGGCTCCTACAATGAGCAGTTCTTC.

The chain couples TRBV5-1 to TRBJ2-5; maybe TRBD2 (6 bases). CDR3 length: 16 amino acids. Per the germline V gene, CDR1 is SGHRS and CDR2 is YFSETQ. V gave up 2 bases and J gave up 2 bases, with 16 bases separating them. CDR3 nucleotide sequence: TGCGCCAGCAGCTTTTCGGGTGGGACTTTACAAGAGACCCAGTACTTC. Translated, it gives CASSFSGGTLQETQYF.

The chain links TRBV5-1 to TRBJ2-7; no firm D call. Germline values: CDR1 SGHRS, CDR2 YFSETQ. The CDR3 is 14 amino acids. Trimming pared 5 bases from V and 0 bases from J, leaving 12 bases between. The CDR3 protein is CASSNEPSSYEQYF. As DNA, the CDR3 is TGCGCCAGCAGTAATGAGCCCAGCTCCTACGAGCAGTACTTC.

CDR3: CASSQEFMDRRFF. DNA of the CDR3: TGTGCCAGCAGCCAAGAGTTCATGGACAGGCGGTTCTTC. V and J are TRBV3-1 (or the pseudogene TRBV3-2) and TRBJ2-1; TRBD1 agrees at 7 bases. CDR1 is LGHDT, CDR2 YNNKEL, per germline (reference sequence). The V segment lost 0 bases and the J segment 15 bases; nucleotides outside the gene matches: 8. The CDR3 loop spans 13 amino acids.

This rearrangement joins TRBV4-1 to TRBJ2-3, with 10 bases identical to TRBD2. This CDR3 spans 16 amino acids. Germline V gene sequence: CDR1 MGHRA, CDR2 YSYEKL. V was pared by 1 base and J by 5 bases, with 6 bases of the junction left unmatched. CDR3 protein: CASSQAASGSIDTQYF. The CDR3 DNA reads TGCGCCAGCAGCCAAGCGGCTAGCGGGAGTATAGATACGCAGTATTTT.

The V and J genes are TRBV28 and TRBJ1-5; a weak D match, TRBD1 (5 bases). The germline V gene has CDR1 MDHEN and CDR2 SYDVKM. V lost 3 bases and J 0 bases, leaving 21 bases between the germline ends. CDR3 length: 19 residues. DNA for the CDR3: TGTGCCAGCAGTTTGTCCTTCATCAGGGCATCCTATAGCAATCAGCCCCAGCATTTT. Amino acid sequence: CASSLSFIRASYSNQPQHF. The full variable domain, in which reference TRBV28 and TRBJ1-5 provide the parts outside the CDR3, is DVKVTQSSRYLVKRTGEKVFLECVQDMDHENMFWYRQDPGLGLRLIYFSYDVKMKEKGDIPEGYSVSREKKERFSLILESASTNQTSMYLCASSLSFIRASYSNQPQHFGDGTRLSIL.

The chain is built from TRBV7-2 and TRBJ1-1; the D is unclear. Looked up from germline, CDR1 is SGHTA and CDR2 is FQGNSA. Trimming took off 1 base at V and 5 bases at J, with 20 bases between the two ends. This CDR3 spans 17 amino acids. The CDR3 spells CASSLGFGPNRRTEAFF. The CDR3 DNA reads TGTGCCAGCAGCTTAGGGTTCGGGCCCAACCGACGGACTGAAGCTTTCTTT.

This chain uses TRBV4-1 with TRBJ1-2; the match to TRBD1 covers 10 bases. Germline CDR1 is MGHRA and CDR2 is YSYEKL. Trimming took 7 bases from V and 6 from J; bases not matched to a gene: 5. The CDR3 length is 13 residues. The CDR3, as DNA: TGCGCCAGCAACCCGACAGGGGGCAATGGCTACACCTTC. It yields the protein CASNPTGGNGYTF.

V and J are TRBV5-1 and TRBJ1-1; TRBD1 matches at 7 bases. The ends lost 6 bases at V and 4 bases at J; junction bases unmatched: 6. CDR1 is SGHRS and CDR2 is YFSETQ in the germline V gene. This CDR3 is 13 amino acids long. DNA of the CDR3: TGCGCCAGCAAGACCGGGACAGTCACTGAAGCTTTCTTT. Translating gives CASKTGTVTEAFF.

This chain joins TRBV5-5 and TRBJ2-7; D may correspond to TRBD1 or TRBD2 (7 bases each). The length of the CDR3 is 15 residues. Trimming removed 2 bases at V and 2 bases at J, with 14 bases between. CDR1 and CDR2 (germline): SGHKS, YYEKEE (reference sequence). CDR3 amino acids: CASSLGGDSPYEQYF. For the CDR3, the DNA is TGTGCCAGCAGCTTAGGGGGGGACAGCCCCTACGAGCAGTACTTC.

The chain employs TRBV11-2 and TRBJ1-1, with D possibly matching TRBD1 (5 bases). CDR1 is SGHAT and CDR2 is FQNNGV in the germline V gene. There are 15 residues in the CDR3. Trimming removed 5 bases from V and 1 base from J, with 14 bases in between. CDR3 coding DNA: TGTGCCAGCAGCGAAAAATTCGGGGGGAACACTGAAGCTTTCTTT. Translating gives CASSEKFGGNTEAFF. Complete variable domain (other parts from reference TRBV11-2 and TRBJ1-1): EAGVAQSPRYKIIEKRQSVAFWCNPISGHATLYWYQQILGQGPKLLIQFQNNGVVDDSQLPKDRFSAERLKGVDSTLKIQPAKLEDSAVYLCASSEKFGGNTEAFFGQGTRLTVV.

The rearrangement uses TRBV2 and TRBJ2-3, with 8 bases identical to TRBD2. CDR3 length: 14 amino acids. Germline V CDR1 and CDR2: SNHLY, FYNNEI. V lost 3 bases, J lost 7 bases, and 6 bases stayed unmatched. The CDR3 protein is CASSDGLAGYTQYF. In nucleotides, the CDR3 is TGTGCCAGCAGTGATGGTCTAGCGGGTTATACGCAGTATTTT.

V usage is TRBV9 and J usage is TRBJ1-5; 7 bases fit TRBD1. Germline lookup yields CDR1 SGDLS and CDR2 YYNGEE. The CDR3 is 14 amino acids. V lost 4 bases and J lost 5; bases outside the gene matches: 6. CDR3: CASSPGGGYQPQHF. CDR3 DNA: TGTGCCAGCAGCCCAGGGGGGGGGTATCAGCCCCAGCATTTT.

This clone was seen only a few times. The V call is TRBV4-1, the J call TRBJ1-2; D gene ambiguous. The V end lost 1 base, the J end lost 8 bases, and 14 bases lay between the germline ends. The CDR3 extends over 14 amino acids. Germline assignment: CDR1 MGHRA and CDR2 YSYEKL. Here the CDR3 DNA reads TGCGCCAGCAGCCAAGTGGCCAGGAAGGACGGCTACACCTTC. Its protein is CASSQVARKDGYTF.

The V gene is TRBV28, the J gene TRBJ1-3; 7 positions match TRBD1. This CDR3 is built from 15 residues. Germline assignment: CDR1 MDHEN and CDR2 SYDVKM. Trimming cost V 5 bases and J 0 bases; bases outside gene matches: 4. The CDR3 sequence: CASSPGDSSGNTIYF. The DNA for the CDR3 is TGTGCCAGCAGTCCCGGGGACAGCTCTGGAAACACCATATATTTT.

The CDR3 DNA reads TGTGCCAGCAGCTTAGACGAAGGGAGCGGGACCCAGTACTTC. It codes for CASSLDEGSGTQYF. The gene calls are TRBV7-9 and TRBJ2-5; possible D gene TRBD2, 5 bases. Germline assignment: CDR1 SEHNR and CDR2 FQNEAQ (reference sequence). The V end lost 1 base, the J end lost 7 bases, and 13 bases lay between the germline ends. There are 14 residues in the CDR3.

This clone was seen a single time. The gene calls are TRBV3-1 (or the pseudogene TRBV3-2) and TRBJ2-1; TRBD2 matches 8 bases. This CDR3 spans 14 amino acids. The germline V gene has CDR1 LGHDT and CDR2 YNNKEL (reference sequence). V dropped 2 bases and J dropped 9; count of bases not matched to a gene: 6. CDR3 region: CASSQRGGPVEQFF. DNA for the CDR3: TGTGCCAGCAGCCAACGGGGGGGGCCTGTTGAGCAGTTCTTC.

This clone was counted only a few times. Its ends do not fully match the called genes, so a read error is possible. V gene TRBV7-7 combines with J gene TRBJ1-5; TRBD1 aligns across 7 bases. The CDR3 is 16 amino acids. Germline CDR1 reads SSHAT; CDR2 reads FNYEAQ (reference sequence). The CDR3: CASSLLGGDSNQPQHF. The DNA for the CDR3 is TGTGCTAGCAGCTTATTAGGGGGCGATAGCAATCAGCCCCAGCATTTT.

The sample holds a few counts of this clone. V is TRBV9 and J is TRBJ2-7; TRBD2 might be the D (5 bases). V dropped 4 bases and J dropped 5 bases, with 16 bases sitting between them. CDR1 is SGDLS and CDR2 is YYNGEE in the germline V gene. This CDR3 has 14 residues. The DNA of the CDR3 is TGTGCCAGCAGCCTTGACGGACTCCCCCACGAGCAGTACTTC. This gives the protein CASSLDGLPHEQYF.

This clone was recorded only once. This chain joins TRBV7-9 and TRBJ2-7; D possibly corresponds to TRBD1 (6 bases). Trimming left V 5 bases short and J 0 bases short, with 11 bases between. The germline gives CDR1 SEHNR, CDR2 FQNEAQ (reference sequence). The CDR3 is 14 residues long. The CDR3 sequence: CASSPRQVSYEQYF. CDR3 nucleotide sequence: TGTGCCAGCAGCCCCCGACAGGTCTCCTACGAGCAGTACTTC.